Listed here are 29 T cell receptor beta chains from one sample, sequenced in a study of cytomegalovirus exposure and HLA in healthy donors. Primers for the PCR totalled 60 Vbeta and 13 Jbeta. The protocol was immunoSEQ multiplex PCR, while the TCRdb copy is restricted to in-frame clones and leaves out a portion. The data contain around 230,000 clones, roughly 87% of them singletons. Sequenced sample: PBMCs. These receptors were collected from a man aged 35 to 55 in good health and CMV-seropositive.

As for this clone: Other DNA variants within this sample encode the same CDR3. This chain uses TRBV9 with TRBJ2-1; 11 bases agree with TRBD2. This CDR3 is 16 amino acids long. Germline CDR1 reads SGDLS; CDR2 reads YYNGEE. V shed 4 bases and J 3 bases; nucleotides not matched to a gene: 6. CDR3 coding DNA: TGTGCCAGCAGCATGACCGGGACTAGCGGCTACAATGAGCAGTTCTTC. This translates into CASSMTGTSGYNEQFF.

The rearrangement links TRBV25-1 to TRBJ1-3; 8 bases fit TRBD1. CDR1 is MGHDK, CDR2 SYGVNS, per germline. The CDR3 has 14 amino acids. V gave up 4 bases and J gave up 4 bases; unmatched junction bases: 3. The CDR3 loop is CASSAPGGGNTIYF. As DNA, the CDR3 is TGTGCCAGCAGTGCTCCAGGGGGCGGAAACACCATATATTTT.

The chain's CDR3 is CASSRGQGESFTEAFF. The DNA of the CDR3 is TGCGCCAGCAGCAGGGGACAGGGGGAGAGTTTTACTGAAGCTTTCTTT. V is TRBV4-1 and J is TRBJ1-1, with 11 bases that match TRBD1. Trimming removed 5 bases from V and 5 bases from J; junction bases left unmatched: 10. The CDR3 loop spans 16 amino acids. The V gene's germline CDR1 is MGHRA and CDR2 YSYEKL.

This clone was observed once. The chain joins TRBV9 to TRBJ1-1; D gene unclear. V was shortened by 0 bases and J by 2 bases, with 8 bases between the two germline ends. Germline V gene data show CDR1 as SGDLS and CDR2 as YYNGEE. The CDR3 consists of 14 residues. The CDR3 region has the DNA TGTGCCAGCAGCGTAGCTACGGTTAACACTGAAGCTTTCTTT. Its protein product is CASSVATVNTEAFF.

This chain connects TRBV27 to TRBJ2-7; 13 nucleotides agree with TRBD2. The CDR3 runs to 15 residues. The trim removed 5 bases at V and 5 bases at J, leaving 6 bases unmatched. Germline-derived CDR1 and CDR2 are MNHEY and SMNVEV (reference sequence). The CDR3 reads CASSRGLAGVHEQYF. CDR3 nucleotides: TGTGCCAGCAGTCGCGGACTAGCGGGAGTCCACGAGCAGTACTTC.

A single count supports this clone. The chain links TRBV30 to TRBJ1-6; 8 positions match TRBD1. The germline V gene has CDR1 GTSNPN and CDR2 SVGIG (reference sequence). The trim removed 4 bases at V and 7 bases at J, leaving 9 bases unmatched. This CDR3 is 15 amino acids long. The CDR3 loop reads CAWTGQGMGNSPLHF. Written as DNA, the CDR3 is TGTGCCTGGACTGGACAGGGCATGGGGAATTCACCCCTCCACTTT.

V and J are TRBV30 and TRBJ2-4, with 7 bases matching TRBD1. This CDR3 region has 15 residues. Losses at the gene ends were 4 bases for V and 1 base for J; bases not matched to a gene: 7. CDR1 and CDR2 from the germline V gene are GTSNPN and SVGIG (reference sequence). CDR3 protein: CAWTLGGAAKNIQYF. CDR3 in DNA: TGTGCCTGGACCTTAGGGGGCGCGGCCAAAAACATTCAGTACTTC.

J is TRBJ1-1 and V is TRBV7-9; D unresolved. Deletions cut 1 base from V and 0 bases from J, with 6 bases between. The germline gives CDR1 SEHNR, CDR2 FQNEAQ (reference sequence). The CDR3 extends over 14 amino acids. Here the CDR3 reads CASSLEQMNTEAFF. The CDR3 coding sequence is TGTGCCAGCAGCTTAGAACAAATGAACACTGAAGCTTTCTTT.

The V and J genes are TRBV11-3 and TRBJ2-7; no clear D gene. The CDR3 is made up of 14 amino acids. V was cut by 2 bases and J by 4 bases, with 12 bases left in between. Germline V lookup: CDR1 SGHNT, CDR2 YENEEA. The CDR3 sequence: CASSLSGQGYEQYF. CDR3 nucleotide sequence: TGTGCCAGCAGCTTATCGGGTCAAGGTTACGAGCAGTACTTC.

The chain has TRBV2 and TRBJ2-1, with TRBD2 matching over 11 bases. The germline V gene has CDR1 SNHLY and CDR2 FYNNEI. Trimming took 6 bases from V and 2 from J; bases not matched to a gene: 3. This CDR3 has 15 residues. DNA for the CDR3: TGTGCCAGCAGAGAACTAGCGGGAGCCTACAATGAGCAGTTCTTC. This translates into CASRELAGAYNEQFF.

The V gene is TRBV6-5, the J gene TRBJ2-5; TRBD2 matches at 7 bases. V trimming: 0 bases; J trimming: 2 bases; junction bases outside the gene matches: 6. Germline V lookup: CDR1 MNHEY, CDR2 SVGAGI. The CDR3 is made up of 16 amino acids. CDR3 in amino acids: CASSYSPSGGQETQYF. CDR3 coding DNA: TGTGCCAGCAGTTACTCCCCCTCGGGGGGTCAAGAGACCCAGTACTTC.

This clone was seen a single time. The V and J genes are TRBV4-1 and TRBJ1-1; a weak D match, TRBD1 (5 bases). V lost 1 base and J lost 0, with 15 bases in between. The CDR3 is 17 residues long. Germline CDR1 MGHRA, CDR2 YSYEKL. As DNA, the CDR3 is TGCGCCAGCAGCCAAGGAACGGGACTGATTATGAACACTGAAGCTTTCTTT. This encodes CASSQGTGLIMNTEAFF.

The chain has TRBV10-3 and TRBJ2-7; 9 positions agree with TRBD1. CDR3 length: 15 amino acids. The ends lost 3 bases at V and 6 bases at J; junction bases unmatched: 9. CDR1 ENHRY and CDR2 SYGVKD come from the germline V gene. The CDR3 DNA reads as TGTGCCATCAGTGACCTCCCGGGACAGGGCCCCGAGCAGTACTTC. Translated: CAISDLPGQGPEQYF.

The V and J genes are TRBV2 and TRBJ2-7; 11 positions match TRBD2. After removal of 2 bases from V and 4 bases from J, the junction contained 13 bases not matched to a gene. The germline V gene encodes CDR1 SNHLY and CDR2 FYNNEI. The length of the CDR3 is 18 residues. CDR3 sequence reads: CASSERRTSGSRPYEQYF. Written as DNA, the CDR3 is TGTGCCAGCAGTGAAAGACGTACTAGCGGGAGTCGGCCATACGAGCAGTACTTC.

This chain links TRBV15 with TRBJ2-7, with 7 bases fitting TRBD2. Germline CDR1 reads LNHNV; CDR2 reads YYDKDF (reference sequence). Trimming at V came to 6 bases and at J to 5 bases, leaving 10 bases not matched to a gene. This CDR3 region has 14 residues. The CDR3 spells CATRPGAGVNEQYF. CDR3 coding DNA: TGTGCCACCAGGCCTGGCGCGGGAGTGAACGAGCAGTACTTC.

The chain joins TRBV18 to TRBJ1-5, with 7 bases that match TRBD1. From germline, CDR1 is KGHSH and CDR2 LQKENI. Germline trimming cut 2 bases from V and 1 base from J; bases unmatched to any gene: 2. CDR3 length: 15 residues. CDR3: CASSPSGGSNQPQHF. In nucleotides, the CDR3 is TGTGCCAGCTCACCATCAGGGGGAAGCAATCAGCCCCAGCATTTT.

The sample holds a few counts of this clone. The chain recombines TRBV18 with TRBJ2-7, with D tentatively TRBD1 (6 bases). Trimming shortened V by 0 bases and J by 3 bases, and 6 bases separated the two germline ends. The CDR3 totals 13 residues. Germline CDR1 reads KGHSH; CDR2 reads LQKENI. The CDR3 sequence is CASSPPDSYEQYF. CDR3 nucleotide sequence: TGTGCCAGCTCACCACCGGACAGCTACGAGCAGTACTTC.

J is TRBJ2-1 and V is TRBV9, with unresolved D. In germline, CDR1 is SGDLS, CDR2 YYNGEE. V lost 3 bases, J lost 6 bases, and 16 bases lay in between. This CDR3 comprises 15 residues. This chain's CDR3 is CASSAEAPHSNEQFF. The CDR3, as DNA: TGTGCCAGCAGCGCAGAGGCCCCCCATTCCAATGAGCAGTTCTTC.

The chain has TRBV5-1 and TRBJ2-1; TRBD2 is a possible D gene (6 bases). Looked up from germline, CDR1 is SGHRS and CDR2 is YFSETQ. The CDR3 extends over 14 amino acids. V was cut by 4 bases and J by 6 bases, with 14 bases left in between. This CDR3 is CASSPGWRGNEQFF. The CDR3 DNA reads as TGCGCCAGCAGCCCGGGGTGGCGGGGCAATGAGCAGTTCTTC. Looking up the rest from reference TRBV5-1 and TRBJ2-1 gives the full variable domain: KAGVTQTPRYLIKTRGQQVTLSCSPISGHRSVSWYQQTPGQGLQFLFEYFSETQRNKGNFPGRFSGRQFSNSRSEMNVSTLELGDSALYLCASSPGWRGNEQFFGPGTRLTVL.

The table lists this clone with a few counts. The chain combines TRBV27 with TRBJ2-7; D is uncertain. Germline lookup yields CDR1 MNHEY and CDR2 SMNVEV (reference sequence). This CDR3 region has 13 residues. The V end was cut by 2 bases, the J end by 3 bases, with 8 bases between. In DNA, the CDR3 is TGTGCCAGCAGTTTAACAGAACACTACGAGCAGTACTTC. The encoded protein is CASSLTEHYEQYF.

This clone is a singleton in its sample. This specimen includes other DNA sequences encoding the same CDR3. This chain uses TRBV5-6 with TRBJ2-5; 8 bases align to TRBD2. With 3 bases clipped from V and 5 bases from J, the junction kept 6 bases outside the gene matches. The germline V gene has CDR1 SGHDT and CDR2 YYEEEE. CDR3 length: 14 amino acids. The CDR3 DNA follows: TGTGCCAGCAGCTCCGGACTAGCAGGGGAGACCCAGTACTTC. Encoded protein: CASSSGLAGETQYF.

The chain has TRBV11-2 and TRBJ1-1; 7 bases line up with TRBD1. In germline, CDR1 is SGHAT, CDR2 FQNNGV. Trimming at V came to 5 bases and at J to 7 bases, leaving 13 bases not matched to a gene. The CDR3 is made up of 15 amino acids. The CDR3 DNA reads TGTGCCAGCAGCCCCGGGACAGACCCTTGGGGTGAAGCTTTCTTT. Encoded protein: CASSPGTDPWGEAFF.

The rearrangement joins TRBV27 to TRBJ1-2; weak D call: TRBD1 (5 bases). Per the germline V gene, CDR1 is MNHEY and CDR2 is SMNVEV (reference sequence). V shed 5 bases and J shed 8 bases, with 18 bases lying between them. This CDR3 contains 14 residues. The CDR3 sequence is CASSPSGLKGGYTF. The DNA for the CDR3 is TGTGCCAGCAGTCCCTCGGGACTAAAAGGGGGCTACACCTTC.

The V and J genes are TRBV5-1 and TRBJ2-5; 14 nucleotides agree with TRBD2. V shed 0 bases and J 3 bases; nucleotides not matched to a gene: 10. Per germline, CDR1 SGHRS and CDR2 YFSETQ. CDR3 length: 19 residues. Written as DNA, the CDR3 is TGCGCCAGCAGCTTGGTAGGGACTAGCGGGGGCGGGAAGAAAGAGACCCAGTACTTC. Protein: CASSLVGTSGGGKKETQYF. The full variable domain, its missing parts supplied by reference TRBV5-1 and TRBJ2-5, is KAGVTQTPRYLIKTRGQQVTLSCSPISGHRSVSWYQQTPGQGLQFLFEYFSETQRNKGNFPGRFSGRQFSNSRSEMNVSTLELGDSALYLCASSLVGTSGGGKKETQYFGPGTRLLVL.

This rearrangement joins TRBV19 to TRBJ1-1; a possible D gene is TRBD1 (6 bases). Trimming took 1 base from V and 5 from J, leaving 8 bases between them. Germline V gene sequence: CDR1 LNHDA, CDR2 SQIVND (reference sequence). The CDR3 loop spans 13 amino acids. Here the CDR3 reads CASSIVGATEAFF. The CDR3 DNA sequence: TGTGCCAGTAGTATAGTGGGGGCGACTGAAGCTTTCTTT.

The chain has TRBV5-1 and TRBJ2-3; D possibly corresponds to TRBD2 (6 bases). Trimming shortened V by 0 bases and J by 3 bases, and 11 bases separated the two germline ends. This CDR3 region has 15 residues. The germline V gene has CDR1 SGHRS and CDR2 YFSETQ. The DNA for the CDR3 is TGCGCCAGCAGCTTGGTCCAGCGGGTGACAGATACGCAGTATTTT. It is translated as CASSLVQRVTDTQYF.

V is TRBV7-3 and J is TRBJ2-7; 10 nucleotides match TRBD2. CDR1 is SGHTA, CDR2 FQGTGA, per germline. After removal of 6 bases from V and 1 base from J, the junction contained 6 bases not matched to a gene. This CDR3 is built from 15 residues. The chain's CDR3 is CASRATSGLSYEQYV. CDR3 DNA sequence: TGTGCCAGCAGAGCGACTAGCGGGTTATCCTACGAGCAGTACGTC.

The chain couples TRBV2 to TRBJ1-1, with D uncertain. The CDR3 has 13 amino acids. CDR1 and CDR2 from the germline V gene are SNHLY and FYNNEI. V shed 5 bases and J shed 1 base, with 8 bases lying between them. The CDR3 region has the DNA TGTGCCAGCAGTTTGCGATCGAACACTGAAGCTTTCTTT. Encoded protein: CASSLRSNTEAFF. Together with reference TRBV2 and TRBJ1-1, the CDR3 gives the full variable domain: EPEVTQTPSHQVTQMGQEVILRCVPISNHLYFYWYRQILGQKVEFLVSFYNNEISEKSEIFDDQFSVERPDGSNFTLKIRSTKLEDSAMYFCASSLRSNTEAFFGQGTRLTVV.

This chain connects TRBV6-1 to TRBJ2-2, with 9 bases that match TRBD1. The J segment lost 6 bases and the V segment lost 4 bases, leaving 12 bases of the junction unmatched. The germline gives CDR1 MNHNS, CDR2 SASEGT. The CDR3 loop spans 17 amino acids. The CDR3, as DNA: TGTGCCAGCAGTGGACAGTACGGGACAGGGAGGCCCGGGGAGCTGTTTTTT. Translated: CASSGQYGTGRPGELFF.